The source of this T cell receptor beta chain is a study of pediatric ulcerative colitis. Study-wide results and caveats: A couple of rectal clonotypes were found only in ulcerative colitis patients, all of them. A couple of patients' blood samples yielded substantially fewer templates.

Germline V gene lookup returns CDR1 SNHLY and CDR2 FYNNEI. Between the trimmed V and J ends, which lost 4 bases and 4 bases, there was a span of 20 bases. This CDR3 has 16 residues. Samples were sequenced at Survey level, maximum 500,000 reads. TCRdb's table, derived via immunoSEQ multiplex PCR, lists solely in-frame clones and lacks some. In the table there are about 60,000 clones, 80% to 90% of which are singletons. Control subjects, colonoscoped for suspected IBD, had macroscopically and histologically normal endoscopy. Comments on this clone: Its antigen is undetermined.

This receptor was obtained from a boy aged 10-17 years who was a control in a study of pediatric ulcerative colitis. The V gene is TRBV2, the J gene TRBJ2-7; TRBD2 might be the D (6 bases). Sequenced material: blood. CDR3 sequence (DNA): TGTGCCAGCAGTGGTGGGTCCCCCGGACTACGTTACGAGCAGTACTTC. Its translation is CASSGGSPGLRYEQYF.